These T cell receptor beta chains were read from a single sample in a study of identifying expanded T cells in peripheral blood. The table came from immunoSEQ multiplex PCR; TCRdb's copy has only in-frame clones and leaves some out. The sample includes about 78,000 clones, 70% to 90% of them seen just once. Sequencing was performed on blood. The receptor set was obtained from a person between 18 and 70 years old in good health. CDR3s include the opening cysteine and the closing phenylalanine or tryptophan.

V gene	J gene	CDR3 protein
TRBV28	TRBJ2-1	CASSFLPEVQGKGEQFF
TRBV5-6	TRBJ1-1	CASSLAGAGITEAFF
TRBV19	TRBJ2-1	CASTPLGPFDNEQFF
TRBV2	TRBJ2-1	CASRIAVNEQFF
TRBV4-2	TRBJ2-1	CASSSPGEYNEQFF
TRBV4-3	TRBJ1-4	CASSQDLSNLGKLFF
TRBV27	TRBJ2-7	CASRRGQGPHEQYF
TRBV11-2	TRBJ1-3	CASSLSGLSGNTIYF
TRBV19	TRBJ1-2	CASSILATGGYGYTF
TRBV28	TRBJ2-7	CANSHRPSLTAMGAREQYF
TRBV29-1	TRBJ1-3	CSVDENSGNTIYF
TRBV25-1	TRBJ2-5	CASGAPSETQYF
TRBV7-6	TRBJ2-1	CASSLVAGGTSSYNEQFF
TRBV29-1	TRBJ1-2	CSVAGLTNYGYTF
TRBV27	TRBJ2-1	CASSSDRAYNEQFF
TRBV19	TRBJ2-5	CASSTGTSGYQETQYF
TRBV28	TRBJ1-1	CASSFGDRENTEAFF